This T cell receptor (beta chain) is drawn from a study of monozygotic twins with cystic fibrosis (dated by TCRdb to the early 2020s). About the investigation overall: About 3 micrograms of fragmented DNA went through roughly 15 PCR cycles to produce barcoded libraries. The cohort included ten female and six male twin pairs, mostly children and adolescents, aged about 2.0 to 40 years with a median of 9.1 years. Data for three of the twin pairs had been reported earlier in a different context. On the day blood was drawn, the twins' weight-for-height and FEVPerc (FEV1 disease centile) were ranked against those of the 1,000 or so cohort participants. TCR beta repertoires were compared within and between 16 monozygotic twin pairs with cystic fibrosis so that genetic influence on V and J gene usage could be assessed. The investigation overall reported the following: In 13 of 16 pairs, V gene usage most closely resembled the co-twin's, and the same held for J usage in 8 of 16 pairs, a pattern suggesting genetic constraints. Sharing of nucleotide-identical clonotypes was significantly greater within monozygotic CF twin pairs than between unrelated CF individuals (P = 0.000026, Mann-Whitney). Simpson clonality was generally low (median about 0.0095), suggesting a naive-dominated repertoire, with higher clonality in the most severely affected patients. The cohort was small, and the number of shared CDR3s showed no association with age, concordance or disease severity.

Following the manufacturer's instructions, the researchers used the immunoSEQ immune profiling system to amplify TCR beta CDR3 regions via multiplex PCR. An Illumina NextSeq system was used for sequencing. On the study's bioinformatics: The immunoSEQ Analyzer platform handled processing of the sequence data, and clonality was calculated by taking the square root of Simpson's index of productive rearrangements. V and J usage similarity was measured by Jensen-Shannon distance, and CDR3 generation probabilities were computed with OLGA. The researchers looked up shared CDR3 sequences in the immuneACCESS database (August 2020) and in VDJdb (December 2020). Drawn from immuneACCESS, this table holds only the in-frame rearrangements with V and J called that TCRdb kept. Clones are partly lost; checked studies trace under half to an unresolved V gene and leave the rest unexplained. From that table come the V and J calls and clone size; the DNA was used to work out D and trimming. For this sample the table gives 30,000 to 40,000 clones, of which 90% to 98% were detected only once. The biggest ten clones account for more than 0.15% of the sample.

The CDR3 numbers 11 residues from cysteine through phenylalanine. Only the CDR3 DNA stays, 33 bases, in frame from base 1. As encoded in the germline V gene, CDR1 is ENHRY while CDR2 is SYGVKD. Between the V and J ends, shortened by 6 bases and 5 bases respectively, the junction contains 7 bases. To note about this clone: Its antigen remains undetermined. Base quality data are lacking; no much larger clone is found one base away.

The twin pairs came from the European Cystic Fibrosis Twin and Sibling Study Cohort, which recruited patients from about 160 CF clinics across 14 European countries. Both zygosity and CFTR genotype were checked in-house, and zygosity was tested with multiplex PCR across nine short tandem repeat loci. Peripheral blood was taken from each twin, and clinical parameters were recorded on the day of blood sampling. Phenol/chloroform extraction was used to isolate genomic DNA from peripheral blood cells, and the DNA was then kept in TE buffer at 4 degrees C. The sample was blood. This sequence originates from a girl aged 2-15 years with cystic fibrosis. The chain links TRBV10-3 with TRBJ1-2; a confident D gene designation cannot be given. The DNA sequence is as follows: TGTGCCATCAGCCGAGAGTATGGCTACACCTTC. Its protein product is CAISREYGYTF.